The text below deals with one T cell receptor (beta chain). This entry belongs to a study of blood T cell repertoires in COVID-19. Overall study: The samples span acute and convalescent COVID-19 from the United States, Italy and Spain.

In Cohort 3, a recovered donor had either two negative PCRs, clearance, or symptom resolution. Produced via immunoSEQ multiplex PCR; TCRdb's table is partial and in-frame only. The sample includes about 380,000 clones, approximately 87% seen only once; the top ten take 1.3%. The CDR3 covers 15 residues. The germline gives CDR1 ENHRY, CDR2 SYGVKD. V gave up 6 bases and J gave up 2 bases, with 17 bases separating them. The clonotype comes from a man younger than 40 who had recovered from COVID-19. Sequences were obtained from PBMCs or T cells enriched from blood (not recorded which). The genes are TRBV10-3 and TRBJ2-7; D possibly corresponds to TRBD1 (6 bases). CDR3 loop: CAISAGTYQAYEQYF. As DNA, the CDR3 is TGTGCCATCAGCGCTGGGACATACCAAGCCTACGAGCAGTACTTC.